A selection of T cell receptor beta chains follows, all from one sample in a study of resident and recirculating memory T cells in vitiligo. Clones were read by immunoSEQ multiplex PCR, and TCRdb kept only the in-frame ones, dropping some. In the table there are fewer than 85,000 clones, just over 90% of which are singletons. The sequencing sample was made of blood. The receptors stem from a male donor with vitiligo. The CDR3 runs from the conserved cysteine through the conserved F or W. A D gene is named only where the DNA matches it firmly. Clone size is not always given. Where it is, it says once, few, many or a class for expanded clones.

d_call,j_call,v_call,clone_size,cdr3_aa,cdr3_nt
.,TRBJ2-3,TRBV11-3,.,CASSLDFASGTDTQYF,TGTGCCAGCAGCTTAGATTTCGCTTCCGGGACAGATACGCAGTATTTT
TRBD1,TRBJ2-4,TRBV6-6,once,CASPNAGDRVGNIQYF,TGTGCCAGCCCGAATGCCGGGGACAGGGTCGGAAACATTCAGTACTTC
TRBD1,TRBJ2-2,TRBV28,.,CASSLARGIRTGELFF,TGTGCCAGCAGTTTAGCCAGGGGGATTCGCACCGGGGAGCTGTTTTTT
TRBD2,TRBJ2-3,TRBV18,.,CASSLGLAGTDTQYF,TGTGCCAGCTCACTCGGACTAGCGGGCACAGATACGCAGTATTTT
TRBD1,TRBJ1-2,TRBV2,.,CASKRTGGGTYGYTF,TGTGCCAGCAAAAGGACAGGGGGAGGTACCTATGGCTACACCTTC
.,TRBJ1-3,TRBV7-6,.,CASSQEEGSTIYF,TGTGCCAGCAGCCAGGAGGAGGGAAGCACCATATATTTT
.,TRBJ2-2,TRBV15,once,CATSGGGDRSYLFPGELFF,TGTGCCACCAGCGGAGGGGGGGACAGGTCCTATCTCTTCCCCGGGGAGCTGTTTTTT
TRBD1,TRBJ2-6,TRBV5-1,.,CASSLDWTGGPSGANVLTF,TGCGCCAGCAGCTTGGACTGGACAGGGGGTCCCTCTGGGGCCAACGTCCTGACTTTC
TRBD1,TRBJ2-5,TRBV19,.,CASGTGQQETQYF,TGTGCCAGTGGAACGGGACAGCAAGAGACCCAGTACTTC
TRBD1,TRBJ2-7,TRBV28,.,CASSSPGQRSSYEQYF,TGTGCCAGCAGTTCCCCGGGACAGAGGAGCTCCTACGAGCAGTACTTC
.,TRBJ1-2,TRBV9,.,CASSSATAIYGYTF,TGTGCCAGCAGCTCTGCGACAGCCATCTATGGCTACACCTTC
TRBD2,TRBJ2-1,TRBV9,.,CASSVDGLAGSNEQFF,TGTGCCAGCAGCGTAGATGGACTAGCGGGATCCAATGAGCAGTTCTTC
.,TRBJ2-1,TRBV7-3,.,CASSFPRLGENEQFF,TGTGCCAGCAGCTTCCCCCGTCTTGGGGAGAATGAGCAGTTCTTC
.,TRBJ2-3,TRBV19,.,CASRGRGTDTQYF,TGTGCCAGTAGGGGCAGGGGCACAGATACGCAGTATTTT
.,TRBJ2-4,TRBV19,.,CASSIEGRWGAGIQYF,TGTGCCAGTAGTATAGAGGGCCGGTGGGGAGCGGGCATTCAGTACTTC
.,TRBJ1-5,TRBV4-1,.,CASAPWGGNQPQHF,TGCGCCAGCGCACCTTGGGGGGGCAATCAGCCCCAGCATTTT
TRBD2,TRBJ2-5,TRBV7-3,.,CASSIRPSASGRNPRETQYF,TGTGCCAGCAGCATCCGTCCATCTGCTAGCGGCAGGAACCCTAGGGAGACCCAGTACTTC
.,TRBJ2-2,TRBV11-3,.,CASRAHRGTANTGELFF,TGTGCCAGCAGAGCCCACCGCGGGACAGCTAACACCGGGGAGCTGTTTTTT
TRBD1,TRBJ2-7,TRBV11-2,few,CASSFHGGTGAFEQYF,TGTGCCAGCAGCTTCCATGGGGGGACAGGGGCTTTCGAGCAGTACTTC
.,TRBJ2-5,TRBV27,.,CASSLTNQETQYF,TGTGCCAGCAGCTTGACTAACCAAGAGACCCAGTACTTC
.,TRBJ2-1,TRBV7-2,once,CASSFGTSYNEQFF,TGTGCCAGCAGCTTTGGGACTTCCTACAATGAGCAGTTCTTC
.,TRBJ2-6,TRBV11-2,.,CASSSSPRRGLIGANVLTF,TGTGCCAGCAGCTCCTCCCCGCGCAGGGGTCTCATTGGGGCCAACGTCCTGACTTTC
.,TRBJ1-3,TRBV28,.,CATKPAGAGNTIYF,TGTGCCACCAAACCCGCAGGGGCTGGAAACACCATATATTTT
TRBD2,TRBJ2-1,TRBV5-4,once,CASSLGLAGEDYNEQFF,TGTGCCAGCAGCCTTGGACTAGCGGGAGAAGACTACAATGAGCAGTTCTTC
.,TRBJ2-7,TRBV2,.,CASSDESGAYSYEQYF,TGTGCCAGCAGTGATGAATCAGGGGCATACTCCTACGAGCAGTACTTC
.,TRBJ2-5,TRBV7-3,few,CASSPTGLQETQYF,TGTGCCAGCAGCCCCACTGGGCTCCAAGAGACCCAGTACTTC
.,TRBJ1-2,TRBV19,.,CASIGLSYGYTF,TGTGCCAGTATTGGGCTATCCTATGGCTACACCTTC
.,TRBJ2-1,TRBV27,.,CASARPPGLALYNEQFF,TGTGCCAGCGCCCGACCCCCCGGCCTAGCGCTATACAATGAGCAGTTCTTC
.,TRBJ1-5,TRBV7-6,.,CASSLESGSQPQHF,TGTGCCAGCAGCTTAGAATCGGGGTCTCAGCCCCAGCATTTT
TRBD1,TRBJ2-5,TRBV6-5,.,CASSYNGRDRGTQYF,TGTGCCAGCAGTTACAATGGACGGGACAGGGGAACCCAGTACTTC
TRBD2,TRBJ2-3,TRBV19,.,CASSVGLAGEGDTQYF,TGTGCCAGTAGTGTGGGACTAGCGGGAGAGGGAGATACGCAGTATTTT
TRBD2,TRBJ2-1,TRBV19,.,CASTTWSGRVDEQFF,TGTGCCAGTACCACTTGGAGCGGGAGGGTGGATGAGCAGTTCTTC
TRBD2,TRBJ2-1,TRBV4-1,.,CASSQGLAGNEQFF,TGCGCCAGCAGCCAAGGGCTAGCGGGTAATGAGCAGTTCTTC
.,TRBJ2-1,TRBV9,.,CASSVGGRSSYNEQFF,TGTGCCAGCAGCGTAGGAGGGAGGAGCTCCTACAATGAGCAGTTCTTC
.,TRBJ1-2,TRBV27,few,CASSTTRGAGYTF,TGTGCCAGCAGCACTACTCGAGGCGCTGGCTACACCTTC
TRBD2,TRBJ2-5,TRBV5-1,.,CASSLKSSGDAGETQYF,TGCGCCAGCAGCTTAAAATCTAGCGGGGATGCGGGAGAGACCCAGTACTTC
TRBD1,TRBJ1-2,TRBV27,.,CASSFLTGAVGGYTF,TGTGCCAGCAGTTTCCTGACAGGGGCCGTCGGTGGCTACACCTTC
TRBD1,TRBJ2-7,TRBV27,.,CASSSSGRGPYEQYF,TGTGCCAGCAGTTCGTCTGGCAGGGGGCCGTACGAGCAGTACTTC
TRBD2,TRBJ2-5,TRBV2,once,CASRFERGRETQYF,TGTGCCAGCAGGTTTGAGCGGGGAAGAGAGACCCAGTACTTC
TRBD2,TRBJ2-3,TRBV2,.,CASGAGVDTQYF,TGTGCCAGCGGAGCGGGAGTAGATACGCAGTATTTT
.,TRBJ2-7,TRBV11-2,.,CASSFYGGAGASYEQYF,TGTGCCAGCAGCTTTTACGGGGGAGCGGGCGCCTCCTACGAGCAGTACTTC
.,TRBJ1-2,TRBV19,.,CASSIDLGDIYGYTF,TGTGCCAGTAGTATAGATCTCGGGGATATCTATGGCTACACCTTC
TRBD2,TRBJ2-1,TRBV15,.,CATSRGAGRRDEQFF,TGTGCCACCAGCAGAGGAGCGGGACGGAGGGATGAGCAGTTCTTC
TRBD2,TRBJ2-1,TRBV4-3,.,CASSLGTSGSIINEQFF,TGCGCCAGCAGCCTCGGGACTAGCGGGAGTATAATCAATGAGCAGTTCTTC
.,TRBJ2-2,TRBV5-6,.,CASSLTGSRGELFF,TGTGCCAGCAGCTTGACAGGGTCTCGGGGGGAGCTGTTTTTT
.,TRBJ2-7,TRBV12-2,.,CASRLTYRYLYKEQYF,TGTGCAAGTCGCTTAACCTACCGATACCTCTATAAGGAGCAGTACTTC
.,TRBJ1-5,TRBV19,.,CASSISPNSNQPQHF,TGTGCCAGTAGTATTAGCCCCAATAGCAATCAGCCCCAGCATTTT
.,TRBJ2-3,TRBV11-2,.,CASSLRLDPSTDTQYF,TGTGCCAGCAGCTTAAGGCTAGATCCTAGCACAGATACGCAGTATTTT
.,TRBJ1-5,TRBV28,.,CASSLGQGGRGSNQPQHF,TGTGCCAGCAGTTTGGGGCAGGGTGGGCGGGGGAGCAATCAGCCCCAGCATTTT
.,TRBJ2-7,TRBV5-4,.,CASSLEASQRDEQYF,TGTGCCAGCAGCTTGGAGGCCAGTCAGCGGGACGAGCAGTACTTC
TRBD1,TRBJ1-4,TRBV4-2,.,CASSLRDRRDEKLFF,TGTGCCAGCAGCCTCCGGGACAGGAGAGATGAAAAACTGTTTTTT
.,TRBJ1-4,TRBV9,.,CASSYNGGDEKLFF,TGTGCCAGCAGCTACAACGGAGGAGATGAAAAACTGTTTTTT
.,TRBJ2-7,TRBV4-1,.,CASSQASVGAQAYEQYF,TGCGCCAGCAGCCAAGCGAGTGTCGGAGCCCAAGCCTACGAGCAGTACTTC
.,TRBJ1-3,TRBV15,.,CATSLPRGYGNTIYF,TGTGCCACCAGCCTCCCGAGGGGGTACGGAAACACCATATATTTT
.,TRBJ2-7,TRBV9,.,CASSPDSNYEQYF,TGTGCCAGCAGCCCGGACAGTAACTACGAGCAGTACTTC
.,TRBJ2-7,TRBV28,.,CASSPGEEQYF,TGTGCCAGCAGTCCAGGGGAGGAGCAGTACTTC
TRBD1,TRBJ1-2,TRBV4-2,.,CASSQDPDRAVNYGYTF,TGTGCCAGCAGCCAGGATCCGGACAGGGCAGTTAACTATGGCTACACCTTC